What follows are 15 T cell receptor beta chains derived from one specimen sequenced in a study of cytomegalovirus exposure and HLA in healthy donors (dated by TCRdb to the late 2010s). Libraries were made using the immunoSEQ multiplex PCR assay. For the multiplex PCR, a mixture combining 60 forward primers for TCR Vbeta segments and 13 reverse primers for TCR Jbeta segments was used. The clones in this table, taken by TCRdb from immuneACCESS, are in-frame only. Not every clone is retained; where verified, under half of the shortfall comes from an unresolved V gene, and the cause of the rest is unknown. Within this sample are under 200,000 clones, with roughly 70% of them counted one time only. Roughly 2.7% of the sample rests with the top ten. The specimen sequenced was PBMCs. The receptors were gathered from a middle-aged woman in good health and CMV-seropositive.

The chain combines TRBV27 with TRBJ2-7; a weak D match, TRBD1 (6 bases). The CDR3 is 14 residues long. Looked up from germline, CDR1 is MNHEY and CDR2 is SMNVEV (reference sequence). With 2 bases removed from V and 0 bases from J, the gap between germline ends came to 8 bases. CDR3 region: CASSLLDSSYEQYF. The CDR3, as DNA: TGTGCCAGCAGTTTACTGGACAGCTCCTACGAGCAGTACTTC.

The V call is TRBV7-3, the J call TRBJ2-1; the match to TRBD2 covers 11 bases. The CDR3 sequence is 17 residues long. The ends lost 2 bases at V and 5 bases at J; junction bases unmatched: 8. Germline V gene lookup returns CDR1 SGHTA and CDR2 FQGTGA. The CDR3 coding sequence is TGTGCCAGCAGCTTATCTATAGGGACTAGCGGCGACAATGAGCAGTTCTTC. Amino acid sequence: CASSLSIGTSGDNEQFF. Combining the CDR3 with reference TRBV7-3 and TRBJ2-1 gives the whole variable domain GAGVSQTPSNKVTEKGKYVELRCDPISGHTALYWYRQSLGQGPEFLIYFQGTGAADDSGLPNDRFFAVRPEGSVSTLKIQRTERGDSAVYLCASSLSIGTSGDNEQFFGPGTRLTVL.

The rearrangement joins TRBV7-9 to TRBJ2-1; 11 bases are a match to TRBD2. Per the germline V gene, CDR1 is SEHNR and CDR2 is FQNEAQ (reference sequence). Trimming took 10 bases from V and 8 from J; bases not matched to a gene: 13. This CDR3 has 15 residues. The CDR3 here is CATPRGSGRVDEQFF. CDR3 DNA sequence: TGTGCCACCCCCCGCGGTAGCGGGAGGGTGGATGAGCAGTTCTTC.

The chain combines TRBV28 with TRBJ2-5, with 10 bases lining up with TRBD2. This CDR3 spans 15 amino acids. Germline CDR1 and CDR2: MDHEN and SYDVKM. After removal of 6 bases from V and 5 bases from J, the junction contained 9 bases not matched to a gene. The CDR3 loop is CASRGSGRAWETQYF. The CDR3 bases are TGTGCCAGCAGGGGAAGCGGGAGGGCCTGGGAGACCCAGTACTTC. The entire variable domain, with the rest obtained from reference TRBV28 and TRBJ2-5, is as follows: DVKVTQSSRYLVKRTGEKVFLECVQDMDHENMFWYRQDPGLGLRLIYFSYDVKMKEKGDIPEGYSVSREKKERFSLILESASTNQTSMYLCASRGSGRAWETQYFGPGTRLLVL.

This clone was detected only a few times. The V and J genes are TRBV29-1 and TRBJ2-3; TRBD1 might be the D (5 bases). V gave up 4 bases and J gave up 7 bases, with 18 bases separating them. The CDR3 totals 14 residues. CDR1 and CDR2 from the germline V gene are SQVTM and ANQGSEA. The DNA for the CDR3 is TGCAGCGTTGTATCCGCGGAAAGGGGTAATACGCAGTATTTT. It yields the protein CSVVSAERGNTQYF.

The V and J genes are TRBV21-1 and TRBJ1-4. TRBV21-1 is classified as a pseudogene. This CDR3 has 19 residues. CDR3 nucleotides: TGTGCCAGCAGCAAAGGGGGGGTACAGTGCCCACCAACTAATGAAAAACTGTTTTTT. Its protein product is CASSKGGVQCPPTNEKLFF.

The chain joins TRBV4-1 to TRBJ2-7, with 8 nucleotides matching TRBD1. Germline assignment: CDR1 MGHRA and CDR2 YSYEKL. This CDR3 spans 13 amino acids. The trim removed 0 bases at V and 12 bases at J, leaving 7 bases unmatched. The DNA for the CDR3 is TGCGCCAGCAGCCAAGATCAGGGGGCCCCCCTGTACTTC. Translated, it gives CASSQDQGAPLYF.

This chain uses TRBV9 with TRBJ2-5, with D perhaps TRBD2 (6 bases). This CDR3 contains 14 residues. The V and J ends lost 3 bases and 5 bases respectively, with 14 bases between them. The germline V gene has CDR1 SGDLS and CDR2 YYNGEE. The CDR3 bases are TGTGCCAGCAGCGGACTAGGGGCGTGGGAGACCCAGTACTTC. As protein: CASSGLGAWETQYF.

V usage is TRBV7-2 and J usage is TRBJ2-7, with 7 bases aligning to TRBD2. V lost 5 bases and J lost 3; bases outside the gene matches: 10. CDR3 size: 15 residues. Germline lookup yields CDR1 SGHTA and CDR2 FQGNSA. CDR3 coding DNA: TGTGCCAGCAGCCTAGAGGGACTAATCTACTACGAGCAGTACTTC. This codes for CASSLEGLIYYEQYF.

The gene calls are TRBV19 and TRBJ2-1; 9 nucleotides line up with TRBD2. This CDR3 has 15 residues. V was pared by 6 bases and J by 9 bases, with 12 bases of the junction left unmatched. The germline V gene encodes CDR1 LNHDA and CDR2 SQIVND (reference sequence). CDR3 sequence (DNA): TGTGCCAGTAGCGACGGGACTAGCTCTCTAAGTGAGCAGTTCTTC. Its translation: CASSDGTSSLSEQFF.

This chain links TRBV15 with TRBJ2-4; 8 positions agree with TRBD2. V dropped 5 bases and J dropped 7; count of bases not matched to a gene: 10. The CDR3 sequence is 15 residues long. CDR1 is LNHNV, CDR2 YYDKDF, per germline (reference sequence). This chain's CDR3 is CATSAGRGVANIQYF. DNA of the CDR3: TGTGCCACCAGCGCCGGGCGGGGGGTCGCGAACATTCAGTACTTC.

The J gene is TRBJ2-2, the V gene TRBV10-3, with D possibly matching TRBD2 (7 bases). The CDR3 extends over 15 amino acids. Germline V CDR1 and CDR2: ENHRY, SYGVKD. V was shortened by 10 bases and J by 2 bases, with 17 bases between the two germline ends. CDR3 in amino acids: CATWAGATNTGELFF. In DNA, the CDR3 is TGTGCCACCTGGGCGGGGGCCACAAACACCGGGGAGCTGTTTTTT.

The V and J genes are TRBV28 and TRBJ1-5, with 8 bases matching TRBD1. Looked up from germline, CDR1 is MDHEN and CDR2 is SYDVKM. Trimming removed 5 bases from V and 5 bases from J; junction bases left unmatched: 11. CDR3 length equals 16 residues. CDR3 residues: CASSDDRGKGDQPQHF. The CDR3 region has the DNA TGTGCCAGCAGTGACGACAGGGGAAAGGGTGATCAGCCCCAGCATTTT.

This clone appeared a single time. This sequence joins TRBV7-9 and TRBJ2-1; D might be TRBD2 (5 bases). Germline V lookup: CDR1 SEHNR, CDR2 FQNEAQ (reference sequence). CDR3 size: 13 residues. V lost 6 bases, J lost 8 bases, and 14 bases lay in between. The CDR3 sequence is CASRRESADEQFF. CDR3 bases: TGTGCCAGCAGAAGGGAGTCGGCAGATGAGCAGTTCTTC.

Remarks on this clone: One end of the junction fails to match germline, which may point to a read error. The chain uses TRBV5-1 and TRBJ1-2; 8 positions agree with TRBD1. CDR1 is SGHRS and CDR2 is YFSETQ in the germline V gene. The CDR3 extends over 12 amino acids. The CDR3 nucleotides read TGCGCCAGCGGACAGGGAGTCTATGGCTACCCCTTC. Translated, it gives CASGQGVYGYPF. Filled out from reference TRBV5-1 and TRBJ1-2, the complete variable domain reads KAGVTQTPRYLIKTRGQQVTLSCSPISGHRSVSWYQQTPGQGLQFLFEYFSETQRNKGNFPGRFSGRQFSNSRSEMNVSTLELGDSALYLCASGQGVYGYPFGSGTRLTVV.